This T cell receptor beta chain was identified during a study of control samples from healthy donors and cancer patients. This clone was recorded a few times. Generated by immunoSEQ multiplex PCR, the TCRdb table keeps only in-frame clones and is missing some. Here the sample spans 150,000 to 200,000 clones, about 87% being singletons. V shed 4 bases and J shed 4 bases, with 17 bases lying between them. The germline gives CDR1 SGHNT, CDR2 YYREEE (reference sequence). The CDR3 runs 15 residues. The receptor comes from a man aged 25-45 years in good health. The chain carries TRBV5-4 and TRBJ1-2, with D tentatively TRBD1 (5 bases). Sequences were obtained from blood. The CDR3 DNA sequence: TGTGCCAGCAGCCCGACGTTGGGGACCCTCTATGGCTACACCTTC. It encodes CASSPTLGTLYGYTF.